This paragraph covers one TCR beta chain sequence. These data originate in a study of T cell changes during pregnancy in multiple sclerosis. Profiling relied on immunoSEQ multiplex PCR, and the TCRdb table lists in-frame clones only, not all of them. The sample yields 65,000 to 95,000 clones, about nine tenths seen once. This CDR3 comprises 13 residues. Trimming cost V 5 bases and J 3 bases; bases outside gene matches: 7. The germline V gene has CDR1 SQVTM and CDR2 ANQGSEA. The TCR comes from a female donor with multiple sclerosis, enrolled in a pregnancy study. The sequenced sample was peripheral blood, obtained before pregnancy. The chain employs TRBV29-1 and TRBJ2-7; 7 bases line up with TRBD2. The CDR3 bases are TGCAGCGTTCAGCGGGGCGTTGACTACGAGCAGTACTTC. Its protein is CSVQRGVDYEQYF.